Below are 23 T cell receptor beta chains sequenced from a single sample in a study of blood T cells in healthy people across ages. A sample-barcoded 5' primer and a J-beta primer mix were used in a second PCR of about 7 to 12 cycles. TCRdb reprocessed the 5' RACE reads via MiXCR and lists one record per CDR3 protein. This table has hundreds of thousands of distinct CDR3 sequences, more than 50% appearing once. The specimen sequenced was blood. Receptors were obtained from a man aged 35-49 years in good health.

V gene TRBV4-2 combines with J gene TRBJ2-1; TRBD2 might be the D (5 bases). The V end was cut by 1 base, the J end by 4 bases, with 17 bases between. The CDR3 consists of 17 residues. Germline CDR1 LGHNA, CDR2 YNFKEQ. This CDR3 reads CASSQAGPSPGYNEQFF. For the CDR3, the DNA is TGTGCCAGCAGCCAAGCCGGACCCTCCCCGGGGTACAATGAGCAGTTCTTC.

The chain links TRBV10-3 to TRBJ2-5; the D is unclear. V shed 2 bases and J shed 2 bases, with 6 bases lying between them. The germline V gene has CDR1 ENHRY and CDR2 SYGVKD. The length of the CDR3 is 13 residues. Here the CDR3 DNA reads TGTGCCATCAGTGAGAGCCTACAAGAGACCCAGTACTTC. Amino acids: CAISESLQETQYF.

This chain links TRBV6-5 with TRBJ2-3, with 10 positions matching TRBD1. The trim removed 7 bases at V and 4 bases at J, leaving 8 bases unmatched. Germline assignment: CDR1 MNHEY and CDR2 SVGAGI. The CDR3 sequence is 15 residues long. The CDR3 sequence is CASTRTGGLADTQYF. CDR3 sequence (DNA): TGTGCCAGCACCCGGACAGGGGGGTTGGCAGATACGCAGTATTTT.

This clonotype turned up a few times. V is TRBV11-2 and J is TRBJ2-5; 10 nucleotides agree with TRBD2. J gave up 0 bases and V 5 bases, and 6 bases lay outside the gene matches. This CDR3 has 16 residues. Germline V CDR1 and CDR2: SGHAT, FQNNGV. The CDR3 DNA follows: TGTGCCAGCAGCCCCTGGACTAGCGGTAACCAAGAGACCCAGTACTTC. This translates into CASSPWTSGNQETQYF.

The V and J genes are TRBV12-3 or TRBV12-4 and TRBJ2-5; the D gene could be TRBD1 or TRBD2 (6 bases each). The germline V and J ends were trimmed by 0 bases and 5 bases, with 13 bases remaining between them. The CDR3 totals 15 residues. The CDR3 region has the DNA TGTGCCAGCAGTTTAGCGCGAAGGGGGAGGGAGACCCAGTACTTC. The encoded protein is CASSLARRGRETQYF.

Points on this clonotype: One base away lies a much larger clone, so this may be a sequencing read error. This chain joins TRBV3-1 and TRBJ2-4; 9 bases agree with TRBD2. CDR3 length: 18 amino acids. The trim removed 4 bases at V and 13 bases at J, leaving 23 bases unmatched. CDR1 and CDR2 (germline): LGHDT, YNNKEL (reference sequence). In DNA, the CDR3 is TGTGCCAGCAGCCCTGGCCTTAGCGGGAGCTCCCCTAGTGTAGAGCAGTACTTC. Its translation is CASSPGLSGSSPSVEQYF.

In this sample, this clonotype turned up a few times. The rearrangement uses TRBV5-1 and TRBJ2-4; 9 bases map to TRBD2. The end of the DNA aligns better with TRBJ2-7, so the J call may be wrong. CDR3 length: 18 residues. Germline V gives CDR1 SGHRS, CDR2 YFSETQ. This CDR3 is CASSLEWPPGLANYEQYF. The CDR3, as DNA: TGCGCCAGCAGCTTGGAGTGGCCCCCGGGACTAGCCAATTACGAGCAGTACTTC.

This clonotype was counted a single time. The rearrangement uses TRBV14 and TRBJ2-1; 10 bases fit TRBD1. With 0 bases clipped from V and 8 bases from J, the junction kept 13 bases outside the gene matches. The V gene's germline CDR1 is SGHDN and CDR2 FVKESK. The CDR3 is 18 amino acids. The CDR3 DNA is TGTGCCAGCAGCCAAGATGGTCCCCGGGACAGGGGCAGTGATGAGCAGTTCTTC. It specifies CASSQDGPRDRGSDEQFF.

This clonotype has a single count. The rearrangement joins TRBV12-5 to TRBJ2-5; 8 bases line up with TRBD2. The DNA end favors TRBJ2-7, so the J call may be wrong. CDR3 length equals 13 residues. Germline V gives CDR1 LGHNT, CDR2 FRNRAP. The CDR3 DNA reads as TGTGCTAGTGCCACTAGCGGAACCTACGAGCAGTACTTC. Translating it yields CASATSGTYEQYF.

This clonotype was seen more than once but under ten times. The chain is built from TRBV4-2 and TRBJ2-7; maybe TRBD1 (6 bases). This CDR3 has 15 residues. Germline CDR1 reads LGHNA; CDR2 reads YNFKEQ. V gave up 1 base and J gave up 0 bases, with 10 bases separating them. This CDR3 is CASSQVGQSSYEQYF. In DNA form, the CDR3 reads TGTGCCAGCAGCCAAGTTGGACAGAGCTCCTACGAGCAGTACTTC.

The rearrangement uses TRBV20-1 and TRBJ2-7; 13 bases are shared with TRBD2. Per germline, CDR1 DFQATT and CDR2 SNEGSKA (reference sequence). The CDR3 is 14 residues long. The J segment lost 4 bases and the V segment lost 5 bases, leaving 5 bases of the junction unmatched. The CDR3 region has the DNA TGCAGTGCTGAGGCACTAGCGGGAGGGTACGAGCAGTACTTC. The encoded protein is CSAEALAGGYEQYF.

With regard to this clonotype: Relative to the germline gene, one junction end is altered; a read error may explain this. The rearrangement links TRBV27 to TRBJ1-4, with D maybe TRBD1 (5 bases). The CDR3 covers 13 residues. The germline CDR1 and CDR2 sequences are MNHEY and SMNVEV (reference sequence). This chain's CDR3 is CARSLGVREKLFF. In DNA form, the CDR3 reads TGTGCCCGCAGTTTAGGGGTGCGGGAAAAACTGTTTTTT.

The sample holds a few counts of this clonotype. The J gene is TRBJ2-5, the V gene TRBV28, with D perhaps matching TRBD2 (7 bases). The CDR3 length is 15 residues. With 6 bases removed from V and 4 bases from J, the gap between germline ends came to 18 bases. The germline V gene encodes CDR1 MDHEN and CDR2 SYDVKM. This chain's CDR3 is CASRNGGRGRETQYF. CDR3 in DNA: TGTGCCAGCAGAAACGGGGGGCGAGGGAGAGAGACCCAGTACTTC. Together with reference TRBV28 and TRBJ2-5, the CDR3 gives the full variable domain: DVKVTQSSRYLVKRTGEKVFLECVQDMDHENMFWYRQDPGLGLRLIYFSYDVKMKEKGDIPEGYSVSREKKERFSLILESASTNQTSMYLCASRNGGRGRETQYFGPGTRLLVL.

The gene calls are TRBV5-1 and TRBJ1-1, with a tentative D call TRBD1 (6 bases). The germline gives CDR1 SGHRS, CDR2 YFSETQ. V lost 4 bases, J lost 8 bases, and 18 bases lay in between. The CDR3 covers 14 residues. The CDR3 reads CASSTDPGVAEAFF. The CDR3, as DNA: TGCGCCAGCAGCACCGACCCAGGGGTGGCGGAAGCTTTCTTT.

The CDR3 spells CSARVQGSSYNEQFF. The CDR3 DNA follows: TGCAGTGCTAGGGTTCAGGGAAGTAGTTACAATGAGCAGTTCTTC. The chain has TRBV20-1 and TRBJ2-1; the D gene is possibly TRBD1 (5 bases). This CDR3 comprises 15 residues. V dropped 3 bases and J dropped 4 bases, with 16 bases sitting between them. Germline loops: CDR1 DFQATT, CDR2 SNEGSKA (reference sequence).

The chain combines TRBV11-2 with TRBJ2-1; D unclear. The CDR3 runs 18 residues. V was clipped by 7 bases and J by 10 bases, with 32 bases between them. Germline CDR1 reads SGHAT; CDR2 reads FQNNGV. CDR3 region: CASIPPPVGPTRIGEQFF. The CDR3 coding sequence is TGTGCCAGCATCCCCCCCCCAGTAGGGCCGACTCGTATTGGGGAGCAGTTCTTC.

The genes are TRBV2 and TRBJ1-6; D perhaps matches TRBD1 (6 bases). Trimming removed 5 bases from V and 10 bases from J, with 15 bases in between. Germline CDR1 is SNHLY and CDR2 is FYNNEI. CDR3 length: 14 residues. Written as DNA, the CDR3 is TGTGCCAGCAGTCAACAGGGTACAGGATCACCCCTCCACTTT. Amino acid sequence: CASSQQGTGSPLHF.

V usage is TRBV6-2 or TRBV6-3 and J usage is TRBJ1-1; D might be TRBD1 (6 bases). Germline V gene lookup returns CDR1 MNHEY and CDR2 SVGEGT. V was trimmed by 2 bases and J by 8 bases, leaving 12 bases between them. The CDR3 is 13 residues long. CDR3 region: CASSYRGSTEAFF. The CDR3 region has the DNA TGTGCCAGCAGTTACAGGGGGAGCACGGAAGCTTTCTTT.

In its sample, this clonotype was seen a few times. J is TRBJ1-4 and V is TRBV9; unclear D gene. The CDR3 is 13 residues long. V lost 3 bases to trimming and J lost 8 bases, with 11 bases between them. CDR1 is SGDLS, CDR2 YYNGEE, per germline. CDR3 in amino acids: CASSGAHKEKLFF. The CDR3 nucleotides are TGTGCCAGCAGCGGTGCCCACAAAGAAAAACTGTTTTTT.

The chain joins TRBV10-3 to TRBJ1-1; D is uncertain. Deletions cut 2 bases from V and 4 bases from J, with 8 bases between. This CDR3 has 13 residues. The germline CDR1 and CDR2 sequences are ENHRY and SYGVKD. The CDR3: CAISEGGLTEAFF. DNA for the CDR3: TGTGCCATCAGTGAGGGAGGGCTCACTGAAGCTTTCTTT.

The rearrangement joins TRBV4-2 to TRBJ1-2, with D tentatively TRBD1 (5 bases). V gave up 3 bases and J gave up 7 bases, with 9 bases separating them. Germline CDR1 reads LGHNA; CDR2 reads YNFKEQ. CDR3 length: 12 amino acids. CDR3 bases: TGTGCCAGCAGCCAGGGGGGTGCTGGCTACACCTTC. Protein product: CASSQGGAGYTF.

This chain joins TRBV12-3 or TRBV12-4 and TRBJ1-2, with 7 bases identical to TRBD1. After removal of 5 bases from V and 5 bases from J, the junction contained 11 bases not matched to a gene. The CDR3 covers 15 residues. The CDR3 DNA reads as TGTGCCAGCAGTACACTCAGGGGGGTACGATATGGCTACACCTTC. Amino acids: CASSTLRGVRYGYTF.

The chain recombines TRBV7-3 with TRBJ2-1; 9 positions match TRBD2. The CDR3 contains 18 residues. J lost 4 bases, V lost 2 bases, and 12 bases had no gene match. Germline V gives CDR1 SGHTA, CDR2 FQGTGA. The DNA of the CDR3 is TGTGCCAGCAGCTTAGGGGGTAGAGGGACTAGCAGTTACAATGAGCAGTTCTTC. Translating it yields CASSLGGRGTSSYNEQFF.